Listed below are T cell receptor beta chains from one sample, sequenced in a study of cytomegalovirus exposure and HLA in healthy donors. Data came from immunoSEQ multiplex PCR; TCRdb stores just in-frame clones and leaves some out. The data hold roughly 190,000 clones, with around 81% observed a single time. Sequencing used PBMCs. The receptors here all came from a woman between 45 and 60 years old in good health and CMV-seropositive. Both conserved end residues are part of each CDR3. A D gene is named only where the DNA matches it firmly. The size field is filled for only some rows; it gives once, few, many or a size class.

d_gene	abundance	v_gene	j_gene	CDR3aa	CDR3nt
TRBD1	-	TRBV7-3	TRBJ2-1	CASSADRANEQFF	TGTGCCAGCAGCGCTGACAGGGCCAATGAGCAGTTCTTC
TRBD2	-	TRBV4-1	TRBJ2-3	CASSPWVAGGQDTQYF	TGCGCCAGCAGCCCGTGGGTAGCGGGGGGGCAGGATACGCAGTATTTT
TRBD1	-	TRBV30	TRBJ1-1	CAWKQGGVTEAFF	TGTGCCTGGAAACAGGGGGGGGTGACTGAAGCTTTCTTT
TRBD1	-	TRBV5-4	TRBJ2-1	CASSLDRGIGEQFF	TGTGCCAGCAGCTTGGACAGGGGAATCGGAGAGCAGTTCTTC
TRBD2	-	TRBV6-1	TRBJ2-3	CASSGGRDSTDTQYF	TGTGCCAGCAGTGGAGGGAGGGACAGCACAGATACGCAGTATTTT
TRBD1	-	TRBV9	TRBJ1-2	CASSVEGQVGGYTF	TGTGCCAGCAGCGTAGAAGGACAGGTGGGCGGCTACACCTTC
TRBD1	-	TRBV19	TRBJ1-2	CASSVRQGPNYSYTF	TGTGCCAGTAGTGTACGACAGGGTCCTAACTATAGCTACACCTTC
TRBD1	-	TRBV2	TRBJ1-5	CASSRRTGLSNQPQHF	TGTGCCAGCAGCCGTAGGACAGGACTTAGCAATCAGCCCCAGCATTTT
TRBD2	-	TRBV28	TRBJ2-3	CASSHGAGGTDTQYF	TGTGCCAGCAGTCATGGGGCGGGGGGCACAGATACGCAGTATTTT
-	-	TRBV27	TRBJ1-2	CASSSLGAGFYGGYTF	TGTGCCAGCAGTTCCCTTGGGGCCGGTTTCTATGGGGGCTACACCTTC
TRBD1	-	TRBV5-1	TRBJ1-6	CASSWGQGAKDSPLHF	TGCGCCAGCAGCTGGGGACAGGGGGCTAAGGATTCACCCCTCCACTTT
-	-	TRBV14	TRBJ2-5	CASSQGIAPETQYF	TGTGCCAGCAGCCAAGGAATAGCACCGGAGACCCAGTACTTC
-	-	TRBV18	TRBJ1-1	CASSSGNKNTEAFF	TGTGCCAGCTCCAGCGGGAATAAGAACACTGAAGCTTTCTTT
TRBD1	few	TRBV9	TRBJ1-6	CASSSGQGINSPLHF	TGTGCCAGCAGCTCAGGACAGGGCATTAATTCACCCCTCCACTTT
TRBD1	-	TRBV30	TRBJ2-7	CAWSQRDSWGNSEQYF	TGTGCCTGGAGTCAACGGGACAGCTGGGGCAATTCCGAGCAGTACTTC
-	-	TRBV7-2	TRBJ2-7	CASSRESYEQYF	TGTGCCAGCAGCAGGGAGTCCTACGAGCAGTACTTC
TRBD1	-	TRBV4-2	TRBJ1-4	CASSQDWGQGNEKLFF	TGTGCCAGCAGCCAAGATTGGGGACAGGGTAATGAAAAACTGTTTTTT
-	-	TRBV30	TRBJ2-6	CAWSVQGGLSGANVLTF	TGTGCCTGGAGTGTACAGGGGGGGCTCTCTGGGGCCAACGTCCTGACTTTC
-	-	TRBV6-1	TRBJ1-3	CASGDGGASGNTIYF	TGTGCCAGCGGCGATGGGGGCGCATCTGGAAACACCATATATTTT
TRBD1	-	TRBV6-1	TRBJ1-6	CASNPTGENSPLHF	TGTGCCAGCAACCCGACAGGGGAAAATTCACCCCTCCACTTT
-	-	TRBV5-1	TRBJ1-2	CASSLAEGVDYGYTF	TGCGCCAGCAGCTTGGCGGAAGGGGTAGATTATGGCTACACCTTC
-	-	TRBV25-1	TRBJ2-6	CASREGNAGANVLTF	TGTGCCAGCCGCGAGGGAAACGCTGGGGCCAACGTCCTGACTTTC
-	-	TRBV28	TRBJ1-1	CASSFAVDTEAFF	TGTGCCAGCAGTTTCGCGGTGGACACTGAAGCTTTCTTT
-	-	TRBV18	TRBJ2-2	CASSPGSWNTGELFF	TGTGCCAGCTCACCAGGCTCATGGAACACCGGGGAGCTGTTTTTT
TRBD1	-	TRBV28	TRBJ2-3	CASSFHGTGGPGRYF	TGTGCCAGCAGTTTCCACGGGACAGGGGGGCCCGGCAGGTATTTT
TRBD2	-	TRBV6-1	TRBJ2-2	CASSEEGLAGAGELFF	TGTGCCAGCAGTGAAGAGGGTCTAGCGGGGGCCGGGGAGCTGTTTTTT
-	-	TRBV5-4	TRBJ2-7	CASSFGRGDEQYF	TGTGCCAGCAGCTTTGGCAGGGGCGACGAGCAGTACTTC